Shown below are 12 T cell receptor beta chains from a single sample sequenced in a study of blood T cell repertoires in COVID-19. Method: immunoSEQ multiplex PCR; TCRdb's copy keeps in-frame clones and lacks some. The table has more than 300,000 clones, over 70% seen once; the top ten hold 6% to 7%. Sequences were obtained from peripheral blood. The receptors here all came from a woman aged 45 to 65 with COVID-19, enrolled during active disease.

The chain carries TRBV5-1 and TRBJ1-2; TRBD1 matches at 11 bases. The J segment lost 9 bases and the V segment lost 0 bases, leaving 13 bases of the junction unmatched. CDR1 and CDR2 from the germline V gene are SGHRS and YFSETQ. This CDR3 region has 17 residues. CDR3: CASSLDGTGGDLLSYTF. CDR3 sequence (DNA): TGCGCCAGCAGCTTGGACGGGACAGGGGGTGATCTTTTGAGCTACACCTTC.

The V gene is TRBV5-1, the J gene TRBJ2-4, with 8 bases matching TRBD2. This CDR3 is 16 amino acids long. Germline trimming cut 2 bases from V and 0 bases from J; bases unmatched to any gene: 4. Germline V CDR1 and CDR2: SGHRS, YFSETQ. For the CDR3, the DNA is TGCGCCAGCAGCTTTGGTCTAGCGGGAGCCAAAAACATTCAGTACTTC. Its translation is CASSFGLAGAKNIQYF.

The CDR3 DNA follows: TGCAGCGTGGACAACGGGAACACTGAAGCTTTCTTT. Protein: CSVDNGNTEAFF. The chain has TRBV29-1 and TRBJ1-1; D might be TRBD1 (5 bases). V lost 6 bases, J lost 1 base, and 9 bases lay in between. Germline V lookup: CDR1 SQVTM, CDR2 ANQGSEA. The CDR3 is made up of 12 amino acids.

Points on this clone: One base away lies a much larger clone, so this may be a sequencing read error. This sequence joins TRBV6-5 and TRBJ1-1; 7 bases match TRBD1. The CDR3 is 13 residues long. The germline V gene has CDR1 MNHEY and CDR2 SVGAGI. With V trimmed by 4 bases and J by 1 base, 0 bases remained unmatched. The CDR3 loop reads CASSWTGNTEAFF. DNA of the CDR3: TGTGCCAGCAGTTGGACAGGGAACACTGAAGCTTTCTTT.

The CDR3 DNA follows: TGTGCCAGCTCAATACAGGCAGGGGTGTATGGCTACACCTTC. Protein sequence: CASSIQAGVYGYTF. The gene calls are TRBV18 and TRBJ1-2; possible D gene TRBD1, 6 bases. Germline V lookup: CDR1 KGHSH, CDR2 LQKENI. This CDR3 has 14 residues. Trimming removed 5 bases at V and 5 bases at J, with 15 bases between.

This chain links TRBV18 with TRBJ2-2, with TRBD2 matching over 13 bases. Trimming took 5 bases from V and 1 from J; bases not matched to a gene: 7. Germline CDR1 reads KGHSH; CDR2 reads LQKENI. The CDR3 loop spans 18 amino acids. The CDR3 nucleotides read TGTGCCAGCTCATCTATAAGACTAGCGGGAGGGAACACCGGGGAGCTGTTTTTT. Protein product: CASSSIRLAGGNTGELFF. Looking up the rest from reference TRBV18 and TRBJ2-2 gives the full variable domain: NAGVMQNPRHLVRRRGQEARLRCSPMKGHSHVYWYRQLPEEGLKFMVYLQKENIIDESGMPKERFSAEFPKEGPSILRIQQVVRGDSAAYFCASSSIRLAGGNTGELFFGEGSRLTVL.

The CDR3 here is CASSSQRPQGSYEQYF. CDR3 nucleotides: TGTGCCAGCAGCTCCCAACGTCCCCAGGGCTCCTACGAGCAGTACTTC. The rearrangement uses TRBV7-2 and TRBJ2-7; D might be TRBD1 (5 bases). V was clipped by 4 bases and J by 0 bases, with 16 bases between them. Germline V gives CDR1 SGHTA, CDR2 FQGNSA. The CDR3 totals 16 residues.

The chain recombines TRBV6-2 or TRBV6-3 with TRBJ2-7; D not resolved. Germline assignment: CDR1 MNHEY and CDR2 SVGEGT. This CDR3 spans 13 amino acids. Trimming pared 0 bases from V and 6 bases from J, leaving 9 bases between. Here the CDR3 DNA reads TGTGCCAGCAGTTACTCCCCGGTAGTCGAGCAGTACTTC. Translation: CASSYSPVVEQYF.

The chain carries TRBV30 and TRBJ2-4; 7 bases are a match to TRBD1. J lost 8 bases, V lost 4 bases, and 5 bases had no gene match. There are 12 residues in the CDR3. Germline CDR1 is GTSNPN and CDR2 is SVGIG (reference sequence). CDR3: CAWTTGSHIQYF. CDR3 nucleotide sequence: TGTGCCTGGACGACAGGGAGCCACATTCAGTACTTC.

Notes on this clone: Additional DNA sequences in this sample encode the identical CDR3. This chain uses TRBV18 with TRBJ2-2; D uncertain. The germline V gene encodes CDR1 KGHSH and CDR2 LQKENI. The CDR3 has 13 residues. V gave up 3 bases and J gave up 4 bases, with 6 bases separating them. The CDR3 is CASSPTSTGELFF. The CDR3 DNA is TGTGCCAGCTCACCCACTTCCACCGGGGAGCTGTTTTTT.

V gene TRBV24-1 combines with J gene TRBJ1-5; D unclear. V was clipped by 5 bases and J by 7 bases, with 11 bases between them. This CDR3 is built from 13 residues. From germline, CDR1 is KGHDR and CDR2 SFDVKD. The CDR3 nucleotides are TGTGCCACCAGTGGCCGGGGAAGACAGCCCCAGCATTTT. This gives the protein CATSGRGRQPQHF.

This clone was recorded once. The chain joins TRBV11-2 to TRBJ2-2, with 8 bases identical to TRBD2. The trim removed 6 bases at V and 0 bases at J, leaving 3 bases unmatched. The CDR3 extends over 15 amino acids. Germline V gene data show CDR1 as SGHAT and CDR2 as FQNNGV. Here the CDR3 reads CASSQAGANTGELFF. The CDR3 DNA reads as TGTGCCAGCAGTCAAGCGGGAGCGAACACCGGGGAGCTGTTTTTT.